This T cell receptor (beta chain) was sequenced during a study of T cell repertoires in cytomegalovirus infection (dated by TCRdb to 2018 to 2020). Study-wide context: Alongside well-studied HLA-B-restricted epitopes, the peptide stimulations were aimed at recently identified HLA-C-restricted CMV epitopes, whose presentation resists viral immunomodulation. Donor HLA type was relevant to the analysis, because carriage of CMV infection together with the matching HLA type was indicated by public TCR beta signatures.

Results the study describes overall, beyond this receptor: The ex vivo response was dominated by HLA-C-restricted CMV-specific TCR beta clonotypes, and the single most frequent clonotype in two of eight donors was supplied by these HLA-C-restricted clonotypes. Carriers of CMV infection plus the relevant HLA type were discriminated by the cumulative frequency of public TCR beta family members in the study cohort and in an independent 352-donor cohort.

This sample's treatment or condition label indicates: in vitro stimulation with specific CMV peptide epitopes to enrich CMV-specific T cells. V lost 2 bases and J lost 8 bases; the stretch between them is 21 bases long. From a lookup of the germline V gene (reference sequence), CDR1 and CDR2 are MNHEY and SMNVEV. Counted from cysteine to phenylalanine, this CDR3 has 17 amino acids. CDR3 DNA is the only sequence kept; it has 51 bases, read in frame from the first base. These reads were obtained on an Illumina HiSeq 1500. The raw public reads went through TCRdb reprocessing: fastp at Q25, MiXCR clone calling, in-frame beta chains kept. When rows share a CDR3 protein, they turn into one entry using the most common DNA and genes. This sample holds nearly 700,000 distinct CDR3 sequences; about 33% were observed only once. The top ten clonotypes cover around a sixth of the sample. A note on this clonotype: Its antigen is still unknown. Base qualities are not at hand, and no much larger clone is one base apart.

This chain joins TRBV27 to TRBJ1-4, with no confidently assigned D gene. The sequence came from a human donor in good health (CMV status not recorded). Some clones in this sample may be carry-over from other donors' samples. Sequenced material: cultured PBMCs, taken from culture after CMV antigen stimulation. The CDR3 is CASSLGSRGSTSEKLFF. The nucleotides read TGTGCCAGCAGTTTAGGATCCAGAGGGTCTACCAGCGAAAAACTGTTTTTT.